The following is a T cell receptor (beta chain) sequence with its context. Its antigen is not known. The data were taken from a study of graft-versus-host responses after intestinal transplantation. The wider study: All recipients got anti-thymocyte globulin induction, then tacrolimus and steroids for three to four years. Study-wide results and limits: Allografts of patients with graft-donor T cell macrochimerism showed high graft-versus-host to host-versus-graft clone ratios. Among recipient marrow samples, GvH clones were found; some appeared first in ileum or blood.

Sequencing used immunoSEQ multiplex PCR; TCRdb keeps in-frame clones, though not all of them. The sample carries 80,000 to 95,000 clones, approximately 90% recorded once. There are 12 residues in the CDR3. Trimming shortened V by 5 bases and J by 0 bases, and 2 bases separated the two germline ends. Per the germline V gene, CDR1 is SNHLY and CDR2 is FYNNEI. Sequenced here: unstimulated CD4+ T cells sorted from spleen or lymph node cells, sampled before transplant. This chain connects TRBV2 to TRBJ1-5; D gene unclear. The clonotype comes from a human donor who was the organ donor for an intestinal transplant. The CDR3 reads CASSYSNQPQHF. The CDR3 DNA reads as TGTGCCAGCAGTTATAGCAATCAGCCCCAGCATTTT.